This T cell receptor beta chain was obtained from a study of tissue T cells after allogeneic stem cell transplantation. Study-level results: Tissue-detected TCR repertoire was only partly captured by blood and spleen T cells.

With 3 bases removed from V and 9 bases from J, the gap between germline ends came to 13 bases. CDR3 size: 13 residues. Germline V lookup: CDR1 SGHTA, CDR2 FQGNSA. For this clone: Antigen: not known.

Using immunoSEQ multiplex PCR, the repertoire was profiled, and TCRdb retains in-frame clones only, with some absent. The table has fewer than 30,000 clones, over 70% seen once. The clonotype was recovered from a female donor older than 55 with lung cancer. V is TRBV7-2 and J is TRBJ2-3; possibly TRBD2 for D (6 bases). The input for sequencing was tissue from the ileum, taken at autopsy. The CDR3 bases are TGTGCCAGCAGCTTGGGGCAGACTAGGACGCAGTATTTT. This encodes CASSLGQTRTQYF. Full variable domain (missing parts from reference TRBV7-2 and TRBJ2-3): GAGVSQSPSNKVTEKGKDVELRCDPISGHTALYWYRQSLGQGLEFLIYFQGNSAPDKSGLPSDRFSAERTGGSVSTLTIQRTQQEDSAVYLCASSLGQTRTQYFGPGTRLTVL.